A selection of T cell receptor beta chains follows, all from one sample in a study of blood T cell repertoires in COVID-19. The method was immunoSEQ multiplex PCR; TCRdb's version includes in-frame clones alone and lacks a portion of them. There are tens of thousands of clones in the sample; approximately 80% occur only once, and about an eighth lies in the top ten. The sample comprised peripheral blood. These receptors came from a human donor in a cohort sampled during active COVID-19. Both conserved end residues are trimmed from each CDR3. Fields, in order: V gene, CDR3 protein.

TRBV6-2/TRBV6-3	ASSPSLAGVTDTQY
TRBV27	ASSWTGTGGDNEQF
TRBV10-1	ASISARVRQPQH
TRBV6-5	ASSLQWGTDTQY
TRBV19	ASNIFTGTGGAEAF
TRBV5-6	ASSPSGARTDTQY
TRBV18	ASSQAGTRITGEQY
TRBV9	ASSARGGRQETQY
TRBV5-4	ASSLQGAEQF
TRBV18	ASSRGQDSYEQY
TRBV20-1	SASSGAGGRVNEQF
TRBV24-1	ATSDVGGGSLAAAYNEQF
TRBV12-3/TRBV12-4	ASTRDTVHEQY
TRBV4-2	ASREGLALGEQY
TRBV14	ASSRSGTGGET
TRBV5-5	ASSLGFLMGGRQPQH
TRBV19	ASSQTSRPNNEQF
TRBV19	ASKGAEYQPQH
TRBV4-3	ASSQPYGTSGRGEQF
TRBV29-1	SVGQAQETQY
TRBV5-1	ASSPSTAGPTDTQY
TRBV11-1	ASSSQVYNEQF
TRBV14	ASSQSGRALDSYNEQF
TRBV19	ASSMASGSYNEQF
TRBV28	ARSTGVSYEQY
TRBV7-2	ASSSLAGDRETQY
TRBV9	ASSVAFQETQY
TRBV7-2	ATQVAGGAYNEQF
TRBV5-4	ASSLGTGTPNEKLF
TRBV11-3	ATSQGASTDTQY
TRBV6-6	ASSHGGGRDQETQY
TRBV15	ATSRDLASGEKLF
TRBV7-9	ASSLITRTGRYEQY
TRBV6-5	ASSYSIGSGGGTQY
TRBV4-3	ASSQRMGRVGGGAF
TRBV30	AWSGTSGRGATQY
TRBV21-1	ASSKRTGGSPPTNEKLF
TRBV19	ASRTTSGGAIDTQY
TRBV5-1	ASSPGPGQGAKP
TRBV28	ASSLFQGYGYT
TRBV7-6	ASSLTSGNTGELF
TRBV5-1	ASSLTTGNFEAF
TRBV7-2	ASSPDRSLRDTQY
TRBV7-9	ASSFHAGQGLSGANVLT
TRBV4-2	ASSQQQGVPDGNTIY
TRBV5-1	ASSLGLNTGELF
TRBV7-9	ASSSRGVRNTEAF
TRBV5-1	ASRDSGDTQY
TRBV4-3	ASSQGWAGRTEAF
TRBV30	AWSMSSSGELF
TRBV6-6	ASWTGVNSPLH
TRBV5-1	ASSTRTRGSGELF
TRBV18	ASSPEGNTEAF
TRBV5-4	ASSSGQGQETQY
TRBV27	ASSSGTSGIPYNEQF